This T cell receptor (beta chain) was sequenced during a study of T cells in Graves' hyperthyroidism and ophthalmopathy. Study summary: Peripheral blood was collected at initial diagnosis, before any treatment.

What was amplified from RNA transcripts were TCR beta CDR3 regions. A set of HTBI primers served as the primers for a first-round RT-PCR of the TCR CDR3. Each CDR3 protein gets one entry after TCRdb re-called the multiplex PCR reads with MiXCR. The top ten clones hold approximately 4.3% of a sample with 600,000 to 700,000 distinct CDR3 sequences, roughly 14% of them seen once. CDR1 is MNHEY, CDR2 SMNVEV, per germline (reference sequence). The ends were cut back, 2 bases at V and 4 bases at J, with 9 bases in the middle. This CDR3 is 14 amino acids long. It was uncontrolled infection, other autoimmune disease, pregnancy or lactation that excluded patients. Orbital computed tomography, thyroid ultrasound, serum thyroxine and TRAb, and clinical symptoms together informed the diagnoses. 8.5 to 10 ml of fresh peripheral blood supplied the PBMCs. This clonotype has at least ten counts.

The J gene is TRBJ1-5, the V gene TRBV27; D is possibly TRBD1 (6 bases). The sequenced sample was blood. The clonotype originates from a woman between 40 and 50 years old with Graves' ophthalmopathy. For the CDR3, the DNA is TGTGCCAGCAGTTTACTTGGACAGAATCAGCCCCAGCATTTT. Translated, it gives CASSLLGQNQPQHF.